This paragraph covers one T cell receptor beta chain sequence. The antigen remains unidentified. The protocol was immunoSEQ multiplex PCR, while the TCRdb copy is restricted to in-frame clones and leaves out a portion. The repertoire consists of some 1 million clones, with approximately 70% occurring once and the leading ten covering about 1.5%. These data are taken from a study of shared clonotypes between healthy human individuals. Overall study findings and caveats: Across subsets, estimated richness was generally greater for naive than for memory populations. Investigators collected only blood, and repertoires in tissues likely differ.

The V end was cut by 5 bases, the J end by 5 bases, with 10 bases between. This CDR3 is 13 amino acids long. Germline V lookup: CDR1 MRHNA, CDR2 SNTAGT. The sequence derives from a man aged 18 to 30 in good health. This chain connects TRBV6-4 to TRBJ1-5; no clear D gene. Sequenced material: memory CD4+ T cells sorted from blood. Subset in this sample: CD45RA-negative fraction. CDR3 in DNA: TGTGCCAGCAGTTTGGTTCGGGATCAGCCCCAGCATTTT. It translates to CASSLVRDQPQHF.